This T cell receptor (beta chain) derives from a study of blood T cells in healthy people across ages. V was clipped by 6 bases and J by 3 bases; unmatched bases: 5. CDR1 and CDR2 from the germline V gene are MDHEN and SYDVKM. This CDR3 has 15 residues. Study-wide results and caveats: A roughly linear age-dependent decrease characterized TCR beta diversity per million T cells.

Total RNA amounts of at least 5 micrograms were extracted per sample. About this clonotype: Its cognate antigen is unknown.

The use of a sample-barcoded 5' primer and a J-beta primer mix characterized a second PCR of roughly 7 to 11 cycles. TCRdb analysed the 5' RACE reads with MiXCR anew, one entry per CDR3 protein. The table records roughly 800,000 distinct CDR3 sequences, 58% of them present only once. The sequence was obtained from a young man in good health. The chain couples TRBV28 to TRBJ1-4, with 9 nucleotides matching TRBD1. The sample taken for sequencing was blood. For the CDR3, the DNA is TGTGCCAGCAGCTACAGGGGGCGGTCTAATGAAAAACTGTTTTTT. Its protein is CASSYRGRSNEKLFF.